One and the same sample provided the 2 T cell receptor beta chains below, sequenced in a study of T-cell reconstitution after alpha-beta-depleted transplantation in children. A library of TCRbeta sequences, prepared with unique molecular identifiers, was generated. TCRdb redid the calling of the PCR reads with MiXCR, one entry per CDR3 protein. The sample has about 610,000 distinct CDR3 sequences, about 10% seen once. The starting material was PBMCs from the stem cell graft donor, obtained from the stem cell graft. The receptors derive from a human donor who donated a stem cell graft to a child with acute myeloid leukemia.

This CDR3 is CASSSAGTGNIQYF. For the CDR3, the DNA is TGTGCCAGCAGTTCAGCCGGGACAGGGAACATTCAGTACTTC. V and J are TRBV6-5 and TRBJ2-4, with 9 bases matching TRBD1. V was pared by 4 bases and J by 7 bases, with 5 bases of the junction left unmatched. The CDR3 is 14 residues long. Per germline, CDR1 MNHEY and CDR2 SVGAGI.

This clonotype came up a few times. The rearrangement uses TRBV28 and TRBJ2-7; unclear D gene. Per germline, CDR1 MDHEN and CDR2 SYDVKM. The CDR3 runs 11 residues. Between the trimmed V and J ends, which lost 4 bases and 9 bases, there was a span of 10 bases. CDR3 amino acids: CASSSGPRQYF. For the CDR3, the DNA is TGTGCCAGCAGTTCCGGGCCACGGCAGTACTTC.